Included here is one TCR beta chain sequence, with context. The data belong to a study of shared clonotypes between healthy human individuals. As for the study in general: The composition of the donors was two women and three men aged 18 to 49. Each donor had three CD4 naive, three CD4 memory, two CD8 naive and one CD8 memory plate.

From CD4+ cells came CD45RA+ naive and CD45RA-negative memory subsets. Germline values: CDR1 LNHDA, CDR2 SQIVND (reference sequence). Trimming took off 5 bases at V and 0 bases at J, with 9 bases between the two ends. This CDR3 has 14 amino acids. Only in-frame clones appear in the TCRdb table, and some are missing; sequencing was by immunoSEQ multiplex PCR. The repertoire holds nearly 1 million clones, with more than 75% as singletons. The chain has TRBV19 and TRBJ2-3; D is ambiguous. The sequenced sample consisted of memory CD4+ T cells sorted from blood. Subset reported: CD45RA-negative fraction. The origin of this receptor is a man between 18 and 35 years old in good health. Written as DNA, the CDR3 is TGTGCCAGTAGTGCCACCTCTAGCACAGATACGCAGTATTTT. Translation gives CASSATSSTDTQYF.